The clone carrying this T cell receptor (beta chain) appeared a single time. The CDR3 sequence is 14 residues long. The germline V and J ends were trimmed by 6 bases and 2 bases, with 14 bases remaining between them. Germline assignment: CDR1 LNHDA and CDR2 SQIVND (reference sequence). It was during active infection that Seattle patients were enrolled and then longitudinally followed. This record belongs to a study of blood T cell repertoires in COVID-19. In the study overall: Acute and convalescent COVID-19 samples came from the United States, Italy and Spain. PBMCs, B-cell-depleted T cells, or T cells were the source of the cDNA or gDNA that made up the material.

Original handling: Amplified reference gene primers provided the basis for estimating nucleated cell counts. Libraries were prepared by immunoSEQ multiplex PCR; TCRdb keeps only in-frame clonotypes and omits some of them. From that table come the V and J calls and clone size; the DNA was used to work out D and trimming. Of under 250,000 clones in the sample, 80% to 95% were seen once. The gene calls are TRBV19 and TRBJ2-7; D is uncertain. The sequenced material came from peripheral blood. The clonotype comes from a young man with COVID-19, enrolled during active disease. CDR3 residues: CASSPRSPTYEQYF. For the CDR3, the DNA is TGTGCCAGTAGCCCACGGTCCCCCACCTACGAGCAGTACTTC.